A single sample gave rise to the 27 T cell receptor beta chains below, sequenced in a study of beta chain features in type 1 diabetes. These receptors have no known antigen. Expressed TCRB transcripts were sequenced because the isolated RNA had all been reverse transcribed beforehand. Generated by immunoSEQ multiplex PCR, the TCRdb table keeps only in-frame clones and is missing some. The table shows a few hundred thousand clones, with approximately 15% occurring only once. General study results and limits: In every one of the four CD4+ subsets, TCRB CDR3s were moderately but significantly shorter in Type 1 diabetes patients.

The source material was naive CD4+ T cells from blood. The receptor source for this set is a man aged 25-40 years with type 1 diabetes.

This clone was observed once. The chain carries TRBV9 and TRBJ2-7; tentatively, D is TRBD1 (6 bases). The germline gives CDR1 SGDLS, CDR2 YYNGEE. This CDR3 region has 13 residues. V shed 2 bases and J shed 2 bases, with 8 bases lying between them. As DNA, the CDR3 is TGTGCCAGCAGCGTCGGGGACACCTACGAGCAGTACTTC. As protein: CASSVGDTYEQYF.

The chain joins TRBV6-5 to TRBJ1-4; D is unresolved. The CDR3 covers 12 residues. The V end lost 8 bases, the J end lost 6 bases, and 10 bases lay between the germline ends. The germline V gene encodes CDR1 MNHEY and CDR2 SVGAGI. The CDR3 nucleotides read TGTGCCAGCTCGCTCCGGGATGAAAAACTGTTTTTT. This gives the protein CASSLRDEKLFF.

This clone was recorded a few times. The junction departs from germline at one end; a sequencing error may be responsible. The chain has TRBV10-3 and TRBJ2-1; perhaps TRBD2 as D (6 bases). This CDR3 spans 14 amino acids. CDR1 is ENHRY, CDR2 SYGVKD, per germline. CDR3 sequence (DNA): TGTGCCAGCAGTGGACGGGAGTCTGACAATGAGCAGTTCTTC. Its protein product is CASSGRESDNEQFF.

The gene calls are TRBV7-2 and TRBJ2-7; D gene unclear. V was trimmed by 0 bases and J by 2 bases, leaving 8 bases between them. This CDR3 contains 14 residues. CDR1 SGHTA and CDR2 FQGNSA come from the germline V gene. The DNA for the CDR3 is TGTGCCAGCAGCTTAGCGCAGGCCCCCTACGAGCAGTACTTC. It translates to CASSLAQAPYEQYF. The full variable domain, completed using reference TRBV7-2 and TRBJ2-7, is GAGVSQSPSNKVTEKGKDVELRCDPISGHTALYWYRQSLGQGLEFLIYFQGNSAPDKSGLPSDRFSAERTGGSVSTLTIQRTQQEDSAVYLCASSLAQAPYEQYFGPGTRLTVT.

The chain couples TRBV2 to TRBJ2-1; maybe TRBD2 (6 bases). Germline CDR1 is SNHLY and CDR2 is FYNNEI. Trimming stripped 3 bases from V and 7 bases from J, with 13 bases between. The CDR3 spans 14 residues. The CDR3 region has the DNA TGTGCCAGCAGTGAGAGGGCGGGGTGGAATGAGCAGTTCTTC. It specifies CASSERAGWNEQFF.

The chain uses TRBV14 and TRBJ1-2; a weak D match, TRBD1 (5 bases). This CDR3 has 17 residues. V lost 4 bases and J lost 4, with 22 bases in between. Germline assignment: CDR1 SGHDN and CDR2 FVKESK. The CDR3 sequence: CASSPRVDSHSSYGYTF. Written as DNA, the CDR3 is TGTGCCAGCAGCCCGCGAGTCGACAGTCACTCTAGCTATGGCTACACCTTC. The full variable domain, completed using reference TRBV14 and TRBJ1-2, is EAGVTQFPSHSVIEKGQTVTLRCDPISGHDNLYWYRRVMGKEIKFLLHFVKESKQDESGMPNNRFLAERTGGTYSTLKVQPAELEDSGVYFCASSPRVDSHSSYGYTFGSGTRLTVV.

The V call is TRBV27, the J call TRBJ1-2, with a possible D match to TRBD1 (5 bases). The CDR3 sequence is 17 residues long. Trimming took off 5 bases at V and 1 base at J, with 20 bases between the two ends. Germline V CDR1 and CDR2: MNHEY, SMNVEV (reference sequence). Written as DNA, the CDR3 is TGTGCCAGCAGTCCCCGGGGGGGGTCAGGACATAACTATGGCTACACCTTC. This codes for CASSPRGGSGHNYGYTF.

The table lists this clone with a few counts. The chain is built from TRBV4-3 and TRBJ2-7; TRBD2 matches 10 bases. Germline V lookup: CDR1 LGHNA, CDR2 YSLEER. The J segment lost 5 bases and the V segment lost 0 bases, leaving 10 bases of the junction unmatched. The CDR3 runs to 17 residues. The CDR3 nucleotides read TGCGCCAGCAGCCAAGATGGGATCCTAGCGGGAGATAACGAGCAGTACTTC. Its protein product is CASSQDGILAGDNEQYF.

This chain joins TRBV10-3 and TRBJ2-7, with 7 bases identical to TRBD1. V lost 3 bases to trimming and J lost 2 bases; unmatched junction nucleotides: 4. The germline CDR1 and CDR2 sequences are ENHRY and SYGVKD. The CDR3 runs to 14 residues. CDR3 in amino acids: CAISDGQGAYEQYF. The CDR3 DNA is TGTGCCATCAGTGATGGGCAGGGGGCCTACGAGCAGTACTTC.

This clone showed up just a few times. This sequence joins TRBV19 and TRBJ2-2, with D unclear. CDR1 and CDR2 from the germline V gene are LNHDA and SQIVND (reference sequence). The CDR3 spans 15 residues. V was shortened by 10 bases and J by 3 bases, with 18 bases between the two germline ends. Here the CDR3 DNA reads TGTGCCACCTCTCCGGTAAAGCAGGACACCGGGGAGCTGTTTTTT. This translates into CATSPVKQDTGELFF.

This clone has just a few counts. CDR3 sequence (DNA): TGTGCCAGCAGCTACGGGAGAGGGAATAATGAGCAGTTCTTC. It codes for CASSYGRGNNEQFF. The chain couples TRBV5-4 to TRBJ2-1; a weak D match, TRBD2 (6 bases). This CDR3 is 14 amino acids long. Germline CDR1 and CDR2: SGHNT and YYREEE (reference sequence). Trimming removed 3 bases from V and 7 bases from J, with 14 bases in between. Full variable domain (remainder filled in from reference TRBV5-4 and TRBJ2-1): ETGVTQSPTHLIKTRGQQVTLRCSSQSGHNTVSWYQQALGQGPQFIFQYYREEENGRGNFPPRFSGLQFPNYSSELNVNALELDDSALYLCASSYGRGNNEQFFGPGTRLTVL.

For the CDR3, the DNA is TGTGCCAGCAGGGGACAGGGGACGGCTGAAGCTTTCTTT. It encodes CASRGQGTAEAFF. The chain recombines TRBV28 with TRBJ1-1; TRBD1 aligns across 10 bases. Germline-derived CDR1 and CDR2 are MDHEN and SYDVKM. The ends lost 6 bases at V and 6 bases at J; junction bases unmatched: 4. The length of the CDR3 is 13 residues.

The genes are TRBV7-9 and TRBJ1-1, with a possible D match to TRBD1 (5 bases). The CDR3 sequence is 15 residues long. Germline assignment: CDR1 SEHNR and CDR2 FQNEAQ (reference sequence). Trimming took 6 bases from V and 0 from J, leaving 14 bases between them. Here the CDR3 reads CASRRPDKLNTEAFF. The CDR3 nucleotides read TGTGCCAGCAGACGACCGGACAAATTGAACACTGAAGCTTTCTTT.

V is TRBV13 and J is TRBJ2-7; TRBD1 aligns across 9 bases. The CDR3 runs 15 residues. Losses at the gene ends were 5 bases for V and 0 bases for J; bases not matched to a gene: 5. Germline V lookup: CDR1 PRHDT, CDR2 FYEKMQ (reference sequence). CDR3 in amino acids: CASSLQGQGSYEQYF. In DNA, the CDR3 is TGTGCCAGCAGCCTCCAGGGACAGGGCTCCTACGAGCAGTACTTC.

The V call is TRBV27, the J call TRBJ2-1, with a possible D match to TRBD1 (7 bases). V was trimmed by 7 bases and J by 4 bases, leaving 11 bases between them. From germline, CDR1 is MNHEY and CDR2 SMNVEV (reference sequence). The CDR3 extends over 13 amino acids. This CDR3 is CASTGGLYNEQFF. The DNA for the CDR3 is TGTGCCAGCACAGGGGGACTTTACAATGAGCAGTTCTTC.

The V gene is TRBV28, the J gene TRBJ2-4, with a tentative D call TRBD2 (7 bases). The CDR3 extends over 15 amino acids. The V end was cut by 5 bases, the J end by 2 bases, with 13 bases between. The germline gives CDR1 MDHEN, CDR2 SYDVKM. CDR3 sequence: CASSPGGATKNIQYF. CDR3 DNA: TGTGCCAGCAGTCCTGGGGGGGCAACCAAAAACATTCAGTACTTC.

This clone has just a few counts. The chain is built from TRBV7-9 and TRBJ1-1; unclear D gene. The CDR3 sequence is 14 residues long. Germline CDR1 is SEHNR and CDR2 is FQNEAQ (reference sequence). Trimming pared 1 base from V and 1 base from J, leaving 7 bases between. The CDR3 bases are TGTGCCAGCAGCTTAGAGGCAGGGAACACTGAAGCTTTCTTT. This sequence encodes CASSLEAGNTEAFF.

In its sample, this clone was seen a few times. The rearrangement links TRBV2 to TRBJ2-5; no reliable D call. Deletions cut 2 bases from V and 1 base from J, with 8 bases between. Germline V gives CDR1 SNHLY, CDR2 FYNNEI. CDR3 length: 14 amino acids. The CDR3, as DNA: TGTGCCAGCAGTGAATTAACTATCCAAGAGACCCAGTACTTC. Translation gives CASSELTIQETQYF.

The chain has TRBV19 and TRBJ2-2, with 7 bases fitting TRBD2. Germline V gene lookup returns CDR1 LNHDA and CDR2 SQIVND (reference sequence). The ends lost 4 bases at V and 8 bases at J; junction bases unmatched: 10. This CDR3 spans 15 amino acids. CDR3 coding DNA: TGTGCCAGTAGTACAAGATCCGGGGGGAGTGGGGAGCTGTTTTTT. Protein sequence: CASSTRSGGSGELFF. Using reference TRBV19 and TRBJ2-2 for the parts outside the CDR3, the full variable domain is DGGITQSPKYLFRKEGQNVTLSCEQNLNHDAMYWYRQDPGQGLRLIYYSQIVNDFQKGDIAEGYSVSREKKESFPLTVTSAQKNPTAFYLCASSTRSGGSGELFFGEGSRLTVL.

This sequence joins TRBV2 and TRBJ1-5; unclear D gene. In germline, CDR1 is SNHLY, CDR2 FYNNEI. CDR3 size: 14 residues. V shed 4 bases and J shed 4 bases, with 11 bases lying between them. For the CDR3, the DNA is TGTGCCAGCAGTGTAGGGCGGACTAATCAGCCCCAGCATTTT. Amino acids: CASSVGRTNQPQHF.

The chain uses TRBV4-3 and TRBJ1-1; the D is unclear. The CDR3 totals 14 residues. V gave up 1 base and J gave up 4 bases, with 10 bases separating them. Germline CDR1 is LGHNA and CDR2 is YSLEER. CDR3 bases: TGCGCCAGCAGCCAAGGTCTAACGGGCACTGAAGCTTTCTTT. Translation: CASSQGLTGTEAFF.

This chain links TRBV5-4 with TRBJ2-6; a possible D gene is TRBD1 (6 bases). Germline V gene lookup returns CDR1 SGHNT and CDR2 YYREEE (reference sequence). Trimming took 4 bases from V and 0 from J, leaving 11 bases between them. The CDR3 is 16 amino acids. The CDR3 bases are TGTGCCAGCAGCCCCCAGGGGATCTCTGGGGCCAACGTCCTGACTTTC. Its translation: CASSPQGISGANVLTF.

This chain connects TRBV2 to TRBJ2-1; D gene uncertain. V lost 0 bases to trimming and J lost 9 bases, with 9 bases between them. The germline CDR1 and CDR2 sequences are SNHLY and FYNNEI. The CDR3 runs to 13 residues. CDR3 amino acids: CASSEARNGEQFF. The CDR3 region has the DNA TGTGCCAGCAGTGAAGCGCGTAACGGTGAGCAGTTCTTC.

This clone has more than one count but fewer than ten. The rearrangement joins TRBV7-3 to TRBJ2-1; TRBD2 agrees at 7 bases. The CDR3 has 15 amino acids. The V segment lost 6 bases and the J segment 4 bases; nucleotides outside the gene matches: 9. Germline CDR1 SGHTA, CDR2 FQGTGA. Here the CDR3 reads CASSRDGAGYNEQFF. CDR3 DNA: TGTGCCAGCAGTAGAGATGGAGCGGGGTACAATGAGCAGTTCTTC.

The chain links TRBV28 to TRBJ2-5; a weak D match, TRBD2 (5 bases). Germline V CDR1 and CDR2: MDHEN, SYDVKM. Between the trimmed V and J ends, which lost 2 bases and 1 base, there was a span of 17 bases. This CDR3 has 17 residues. In DNA form, the CDR3 reads TGTGCCAGCAGTTTACGCCGCACGAGGGCCCTCCAAGAGACCCAGTACTTC. It translates to CASSLRRTRALQETQYF.

The chain employs TRBV2 and TRBJ2-5; possible D gene TRBD2, 6 bases. The V end was cut by 4 bases, the J end by 5 bases, with 14 bases between. The CDR3 consists of 14 residues. Germline CDR1 reads SNHLY; CDR2 reads FYNNEI. The CDR3 DNA reads TGTGCCAGCAGTGCGTCAGCGGGTAGTGAGACCCAGTACTTC. Amino acids: CASSASAGSETQYF.

The chain links TRBV2 to TRBJ2-1; D gene unclear. The CDR3 is 13 amino acids. Trimming pared 0 bases from V and 4 bases from J, leaving 4 bases between. Per the germline V gene, CDR1 is SNHLY and CDR2 is FYNNEI. The chain's CDR3 is CASSEARYNEQFF. The DNA of the CDR3 is TGTGCCAGCAGTGAAGCGAGGTACAATGAGCAGTTCTTC.